The 15 T cell receptor beta chains below were found in one sample sequenced in a study of CD4 T cells in relation to SARS-CoV-2 and coronaviruses. No antigen is known for these receptors. The unexposed donors gave CD4+ T cells in about 2010-2019, prior to COVID-19. Isolation of CD4+ T cells took place after approximately eleven days in culture. Generated by immunoSEQ multiplex PCR, the TCRdb table keeps only in-frame clones and is missing some. The data show approximately 12,000 clones, around four fifths seen once. The sequenced material came from CD4+ T cells from PBMCs, cultured in vitro. Source of these receptors: a human donor in good health.

This sequence joins TRBV9 and TRBJ1-1, with no clear D. Germline V gene sequence: CDR1 SGDLS, CDR2 YYNGEE. V was shortened by 1 base and J by 0 bases, with 4 bases between the two germline ends. The CDR3 length is 13 residues. This CDR3 reads CASSVQVNTEAFF. The CDR3 bases are TGTGCCAGCAGCGTACAAGTGAACACTGAAGCTTTCTTT. Based on the CDR3 plus reference TRBV9 and TRBJ1-1, the full variable domain is DSGVTQTPKHLITATGQRVTLRCSPRSGDLSVYWYQQSLDQGLQFLIQYYNGEERAKGNILERFSAQQFPDLHSELNLSSLELGDSALYFCASSVQVNTEAFFGQGTRLTVV.

A single count supports this clone. The V call is TRBV18, the J call TRBJ2-7; no reliable D call. The CDR3 runs 13 residues. CDR1 is KGHSH and CDR2 is LQKENI in the germline V gene. Trimming cost V 0 bases and J 3 bases, with 6 bases left between them. CDR3 in amino acids: CASSPPSVYEQYF. The CDR3 nucleotides are TGTGCCAGCTCACCACCGTCGGTCTACGAGCAGTACTTC.

The rearrangement links TRBV30 to TRBJ2-4; a weak D match, TRBD2 (6 bases). Trimming cost V 2 bases and J 5 bases, with 13 bases left between them. From germline, CDR1 is GTSNPN and CDR2 SVGIG (reference sequence). The CDR3 consists of 14 residues. In DNA, the CDR3 is TGTGCCTGGAGTTTATTCGGAGGGCAAAACATTCAGTACTTC. Translated, it gives CAWSLFGGQNIQYF.

The chain recombines TRBV7-2 with TRBJ2-3, with 7 positions matching TRBD2. With 4 bases clipped from V and 2 bases from J, the junction kept 6 bases outside the gene matches. The V gene's germline CDR1 is SGHTA and CDR2 FQGNSA. The CDR3 has 15 residues. This chain's CDR3 is CASSWGGEVTDTQYF. For the CDR3, the DNA is TGTGCCAGCAGCTGGGGGGGGGAGGTCACAGATACGCAGTATTTT.

The rearrangement joins TRBV18 to TRBJ2-7; TRBD2 aligns across 7 bases. CDR1 and CDR2 from the germline V gene are KGHSH and LQKENI. After removal of 1 base from V and 0 bases from J, the junction contained 0 bases not matched to a gene. The CDR3 loop spans 14 amino acids. CDR3 residues: CASSPRGGSYEQYF. The CDR3 coding sequence is TGTGCCAGCTCACCACGGGGGGGCTCCTACGAGCAGTACTTC.

This clone was detected once. The V gene is TRBV29-1, the J gene TRBJ2-3; no firm D call. CDR1 is SQVTM, CDR2 ANQGSEA, per germline. The CDR3 loop spans 12 amino acids. Trimming removed 7 bases at V and 0 bases at J, with 8 bases between. CDR3 loop: CSATRSTDTQYF. In nucleotides, the CDR3 is TGCAGCGCAACTCGGAGCACAGATACGCAGTATTTT.

The chain recombines TRBV5-1 with TRBJ1-2; TRBD1 matches at 9 bases. Looked up from germline, CDR1 is SGHRS and CDR2 is YFSETQ. CDR3 size: 15 residues. V trimming: 3 bases; J trimming: 4 bases; junction bases outside the gene matches: 7. CDR3 loop: CASSSMTGGSYGYTF. The CDR3 nucleotides read TGCGCCAGCAGCTCCATGACAGGGGGAAGCTATGGCTACACCTTC.

The V call is TRBV6-5, the J call TRBJ1-2; D is possibly TRBD1 (5 bases). V was trimmed by 0 bases and J by 8 bases, leaving 13 bases between them. The CDR3 has 14 residues. Germline V CDR1 and CDR2: MNHEY, SVGAGI. The CDR3 DNA reads as TGTGCCAGCAGTTACTCGTTCAGGGCTCTCGGCTACACCTTC. Protein product: CASSYSFRALGYTF.

This clone turned up a few times. The rearrangement links TRBV7-3 to TRBJ2-2; 7 bases fit TRBD2. The CDR3 has 13 residues. The V gene's germline CDR1 is SGHTA and CDR2 FQGTGA. V gave up 5 bases and J gave up 7 bases; unmatched junction bases: 4. DNA of the CDR3: TGTGCCAGCAGCCCCCGGACTAGCGGGGAGCTGTTTTTT. Its protein product is CASSPRTSGELFF.

This clone was found a few times. The chain links TRBV7-8 to TRBJ1-3, with D perhaps matching TRBD1 (5 bases). CDR1 SGHVS and CDR2 FQNEAQ come from the germline V gene. V was trimmed by 0 bases and J by 0 bases, leaving 15 bases between them. The CDR3 runs 18 residues. The CDR3 bases are TGTGCCAGCAGCTTAGCTTGGTTTGGGGACGGCTCTGGAAACACCATATATTTT. This codes for CASSLAWFGDGSGNTIYF.

The chain couples TRBV19 to TRBJ1-5, with TRBD1 identical over 7 bases. The length of the CDR3 is 14 residues. J gave up 1 base and V 7 bases, and 4 bases lay outside the gene matches. Germline assignment: CDR1 LNHDA and CDR2 SQIVND (reference sequence). The CDR3 region is CASNPGQSNQPQHF. Written as DNA, the CDR3 is TGTGCCAGTAACCCGGGACAGAGCAATCAGCCCCAGCATTTT. Full variable domain (remainder filled in from reference TRBV19 and TRBJ1-5): DGGITQSPKYLFRKEGQNVTLSCEQNLNHDAMYWYRQDPGQGLRLIYYSQIVNDFQKGDIAEGYSVSREKKESFPLTVTSAQKNPTAFYLCASNPGQSNQPQHFGDGTRLSIL.

The chain is built from TRBV6-5 and TRBJ1-5; 7 bases fit TRBD1. The CDR3 covers 13 residues. The J segment lost 10 bases and the V segment lost 6 bases, leaving 9 bases of the junction unmatched. Germline V gene data show CDR1 as MNHEY and CDR2 as SVGAGI. The CDR3 DNA reads TGTGCCAGCAGATTTACAGGGGAGGGACCCCAGCATTTT. Translated, it gives CASRFTGEGPQHF.

The V gene is TRBV28, the J gene TRBJ1-2, with 8 bases lining up with TRBD1. J was trimmed by 4 bases and V by 7 bases; bases with no gene match: 8. Germline lookup yields CDR1 MDHEN and CDR2 SYDVKM. The CDR3 sequence is 14 residues long. The CDR3 bases are TGTGCCAGCAAAAGGGGACAGGCCTTCTATGGCTACACCTTC. It codes for CASKRGQAFYGYTF.

Here the CDR3 reads CASIVASGVGELFF. The CDR3 nucleotides read TGTGCCAGCATAGTGGCTAGCGGGGTTGGGGAGCTGTTTTTT. The J gene is TRBJ2-2, the V gene TRBV2, with 9 bases aligning to TRBD2. The CDR3 has 14 residues. The junction had 8 bases not matched to a gene; V was cut back by 7 bases and J by 8 bases. The germline V gene has CDR1 SNHLY and CDR2 FYNNEI.

The rearrangement links TRBV2 to TRBJ1-2; 9 bases align to TRBD1. Trimming cost V 7 bases and J 5 bases; bases outside gene matches: 8. This CDR3 contains 14 residues. The germline V gene encodes CDR1 SNHLY and CDR2 FYNNEI. For the CDR3, the DNA is TGTGCCAGCAACGGACAGGGGTTGAATTATGGCTACACCTTC. This sequence encodes CASNGQGLNYGYTF. The full variable domain, completed using reference TRBV2 and TRBJ1-2, is EPEVTQTPSHQVTQMGQEVILRCVPISNHLYFYWYRQILGQKVEFLVSFYNNEISEKSEIFDDQFSVERPDGSNFTLKIRSTKLEDSAMYFCASNGQGLNYGYTFGSGTRLTVV.